Each of the 20 T cell receptor beta chains below was sequenced from the same sample in a study of cytomegalovirus exposure and HLA in healthy donors. A multiplex PCR was run with 60 Vbeta primers and 13 Jbeta primers. The table came from immunoSEQ multiplex PCR; TCRdb's copy has only in-frame clones and leaves some out. The sample contains 140,000 to 150,000 clones, 65% to 75% of which appear only once. Sequencing was carried out using PBMCs. Receptor source: a man aged 55 to 70 in good health and CMV-seronegative.

The rearrangement joins TRBV6-5 to TRBJ2-1; 9 nucleotides agree with TRBD2. The CDR3 consists of 16 residues. Germline V gives CDR1 MNHEY, CDR2 SVGAGI. V dropped 0 bases and J dropped 4; count of bases not matched to a gene: 4. In DNA form, the CDR3 reads TGTGCCAGCAGTTACTCGTGGCTAGCGGGGTACAATGAGCAGTTCTTC. Translation: CASSYSWLAGYNEQFF.

The chain recombines TRBV5-6 with TRBJ2-3, with a weak D call TRBD2 (5 bases). V was cut by 0 bases and J by 3 bases, with 11 bases left in between. Germline CDR1 reads SGHDT; CDR2 reads YYEEEE. The CDR3 length is 15 residues. The DNA of the CDR3 is TGTGCCAGCAGCTTGGTGTCTAGCCGGACAGATACGCAGTATTTT. This translates into CASSLVSSRTDTQYF.

This clone came up a few times. The chain links TRBV28 to TRBJ2-3; D remains unclear. The CDR3 has 11 residues. V was cut by 3 bases and J by 5 bases, with 3 bases left in between. Germline V lookup: CDR1 MDHEN, CDR2 SYDVKM. CDR3 sequence reads: CASSFLDTQYF. The CDR3 coding sequence is TGTGCCAGCAGTTTCTTAGATACGCAGTATTTT.

About this clone: This is likely a read error, given that the CDR3 carries no conserved phenylalanine or tryptophan at its end. The DNA is left out, because the CDR3 cannot be placed on it with certainty; the CDR3 is given as TCRdb lists it. The chain has TRBV27 and TRBJ1-2. The CDR3 is 10 amino acids in total, end residues counted. CDR1 is MNHEY, CDR2 SMNVEV, per germline (reference sequence). The CDR3 loop is CASSLAPPAD.

The chain is built from TRBV7-9 and TRBJ2-3, with 7 bases aligning to TRBD1. Germline loops: CDR1 SEHNR, CDR2 FQNEAQ (reference sequence). The junction had 6 bases not matched to a gene; V was cut back by 11 bases and J by 1 base. The CDR3 consists of 13 residues. The CDR3 region has the DNA TGTGCCGTCCGACAGGGTCGCACAGATACGCAGTATTTT. This codes for CAVRQGRTDTQYF.

This clone came up a few times. The chain uses TRBV7-2 and TRBJ2-1; D may be TRBD1 (6 bases). V was pared by 2 bases and J by 1 base, with 9 bases between. Germline values: CDR1 SGHTA, CDR2 FQGNSA. The CDR3 contains 15 residues. The CDR3 DNA follows: TGTGCCAGCAGCTTATCCACAGGGTCCTACAATGAGCAGTTCTTC. Residues: CASSLSTGSYNEQFF.

This clone was picked up a small number of times. CDR3: CASSISPGLALAPNTGELFF. CDR3 coding DNA: TGTGCCAGTAGTATATCGCCGGGACTAGCGCTCGCTCCGAACACCGGGGAGCTGTTTTTT. The rearrangement joins TRBV19 to TRBJ2-2, with 10 bases lining up with TRBD2. The CDR3 loop spans 20 amino acids. With V trimmed by 2 bases and J by 0 bases, 12 bases remained unmatched. Germline CDR1 LNHDA, CDR2 SQIVND (reference sequence).

The CDR3 loop is CAISESRGTGGMNTEAFF. In nucleotides, the CDR3 is TGTGCCATCAGTGAGTCGAGGGGGACAGGGGGTATGAACACTGAAGCTTTCTTT. V and J are TRBV10-3 and TRBJ1-1; 11 bases match TRBD1. Germline V gene data show CDR1 as ENHRY and CDR2 as SYGVKD. V lost 0 bases to trimming and J lost 0 bases; unmatched junction nucleotides: 6. There are 18 residues in the CDR3.

This chain joins TRBV7-9 and TRBJ2-3, with a possible D match to TRBD2 (5 bases). The germline V gene has CDR1 SEHNR and CDR2 FQNEAQ (reference sequence). Trimming cost V 4 bases and J 2 bases, with 16 bases left between them. This CDR3 spans 16 amino acids. The DNA of the CDR3 is TGTGCCAGCAGCTCCCCAGACTATCACCCCACAGATACGCAGTATTTT. Translated: CASSSPDYHPTDTQYF.

CDR3 sequence: CASSETGGGYEQYF. Here the CDR3 DNA reads TGTGCCAGCAGCGAGACAGGGGGTGGCTACGAGCAGTACTTC. The chain is built from TRBV9 and TRBJ2-7; 9 bases match TRBD1. Trimming removed 3 bases from V and 3 bases from J; junction bases left unmatched: 4. The CDR3 runs 14 residues. Germline V gene lookup returns CDR1 SGDLS and CDR2 YYNGEE.

The V and J genes are TRBV5-1 and TRBJ1-1; the D gene is possibly TRBD1 (6 bases). This CDR3 region has 15 residues. V was shortened by 0 bases and J by 4 bases, with 13 bases between the two germline ends. Germline V gene lookup returns CDR1 SGHRS and CDR2 YFSETQ. CDR3 sequence: CASSLAGGLSTEAFF. CDR3 sequence (DNA): TGCGCCAGCAGCTTGGCGGGGGGCCTGAGCACTGAAGCTTTCTTT. Looking up the rest from reference TRBV5-1 and TRBJ1-1 gives the full variable domain: KAGVTQTPRYLIKTRGQQVTLSCSPISGHRSVSWYQQTPGQGLQFLFEYFSETQRNKGNFPGRFSGRQFSNSRSEMNVSTLELGDSALYLCASSLAGGLSTEAFFGQGTRLTVV.

This chain links TRBV2 with TRBJ1-5; TRBD1 matches 7 bases. V was clipped by 3 bases and J by 4 bases; unmatched bases: 6. The CDR3 is 15 amino acids. In germline, CDR1 is SNHLY, CDR2 FYNNEI. Here the CDR3 DNA reads TGTGCCAGCAGTGATTGGACAGGATTAAATCAGCCCCAGCATTTT. Translation gives CASSDWTGLNQPQHF.

The rearrangement joins TRBV27 to TRBJ2-2, with 8 bases lining up with TRBD2. Per the germline V gene, CDR1 is MNHEY and CDR2 is SMNVEV (reference sequence). J lost 6 bases, V lost 5 bases, and 8 bases had no gene match. CDR3 length: 15 amino acids. The CDR3 nucleotides read TGTGCCAGCAGTCCATATACCGGGAGGGCCGGGGAGCTGTTTTTT. Its translation is CASSPYTGRAGELFF.

CDR3 in amino acids: CASSSSGNRDYEQYF. In DNA form, the CDR3 reads TGTGCCAGCAGCTCTAGCGGAAACAGGGACTACGAGCAGTACTTC. V is TRBV5-4 and J is TRBJ2-7, with a possible D match to TRBD2 (7 bases). Germline V gives CDR1 SGHNT, CDR2 YYREEE (reference sequence). V was shortened by 3 bases and J by 3 bases, with 16 bases between the two germline ends. This CDR3 region has 15 residues.

The DNA for the CDR3 is TGTGCCAGCAGCGTAGCGGGAGTCTCCTACAATGAGCAGTTCTTC. This gives the protein CASSVAGVSYNEQFF. The chain recombines TRBV9 with TRBJ2-1; TRBD2 is a possible D gene (6 bases). The CDR3 runs to 15 residues. Germline CDR1 and CDR2: SGDLS and YYNGEE. V lost 0 bases and J lost 0, with 7 bases in between. Combining the CDR3 with reference TRBV9 and TRBJ2-1 gives the whole variable domain DSGVTQTPKHLITATGQRVTLRCSPRSGDLSVYWYQQSLDQGLQFLIQYYNGEERAKGNILERFSAQQFPDLHSELNLSSLELGDSALYFCASSVAGVSYNEQFFGPGTRLTVL.

The rearrangement uses TRBV5-6 and TRBJ1-1, with 8 bases aligning to TRBD1. Trimming took 2 bases from V and 1 from J; bases not matched to a gene: 7. This CDR3 region has 16 residues. CDR1 is SGHDT, CDR2 YYEEEE, per germline. CDR3 nucleotide sequence: TGTGCCAGCAGCTTCTTCGACAGGGGTCAGAACACTGAAGCTTTCTTT. As protein: CASSFFDRGQNTEAFF.

The V gene is TRBV19, the J gene TRBJ2-7; a possible D gene is TRBD2 (5 bases). The length of the CDR3 is 15 residues. V gave up 1 base and J gave up 3 bases, with 13 bases separating them. Germline values: CDR1 LNHDA, CDR2 SQIVND (reference sequence). For the CDR3, the DNA is TGTGCCAGTAGTATAGTCCCGGACTCTGGCTACGAGCAGTACTTC. This codes for CASSIVPDSGYEQYF.

This clone showed up just once. The chain combines TRBV9 with TRBJ2-7, with TRBD2 as a possible D gene (5 bases). V was shortened by 3 bases and J by 0 bases, with 7 bases between the two germline ends. The length of the CDR3 is 13 residues. Looked up from germline, CDR1 is SGDLS and CDR2 is YYNGEE. The CDR3 nucleotides read TGTGCCAGCAGCGCCGGGGTCTCCTACGAGCAGTACTTC. Translating it yields CASSAGVSYEQYF.

This clone was detected only a few times. This chain uses TRBV28 with TRBJ1-1, with D possibly TRBD1 on 6 matching bases. CDR1 is MDHEN, CDR2 SYDVKM, per germline. There are 13 residues in the CDR3. Trimming removed 8 bases from V and 0 bases from J, with 10 bases in between. The chain's CDR3 is CASERTVNTEAFF. Written as DNA, the CDR3 is TGTGCCAGCGAGAGGACAGTGAACACTGAAGCTTTCTTT. The whole variable domain, filled in from reference TRBV28 and TRBJ1-1, reads DVKVTQSSRYLVKRTGEKVFLECVQDMDHENMFWYRQDPGLGLRLIYFSYDVKMKEKGDIPEGYSVSREKKERFSLILESASTNQTSMYLCASERTVNTEAFFGQGTRLTVV.

This chain uses TRBV2 with TRBJ2-7; tentative D call: TRBD2 (5 bases). The CDR3 covers 13 residues. Trimming cost V 6 bases and J 3 bases, with 12 bases left between them. The germline gives CDR1 SNHLY, CDR2 FYNNEI. This chain's CDR3 is CASRARVDYEQYF. The CDR3 nucleotides read TGTGCCAGCAGGGCGCGGGTTGACTACGAGCAGTACTTC.